These 29 T cell receptor beta chains were all obtained from the same sample, sequenced in a study of T cells after posttransplantation cyclophosphamide. Sequencing was performed with immunoSEQ multiplex PCR; in TCRdb, only in-frame clones are kept and a portion is missing. The top ten hold about 13% of the sample, which has around 7,000 clones, roughly nine tenths seen once. A marrow graft followed busulfan-fludarabine conditioning, with cyclophosphamide on days +3 and +4. This specimen consisted of PBMCs, obtained around 1,300 days after allogeneic stem cell transplant with posttransplant cyclophosphamide. Receptor source: a female patient aged 45-65 years who received an allogeneic stem cell transplant from a related donor, was CMV-positive, and had no GVHD. These T cells may partly come from the graft donor.

The chain couples TRBV18 to TRBJ2-7; D gene uncertain. This CDR3 region has 13 residues. Deletions cut 3 bases from V and 5 bases from J, with 11 bases between. CDR1 and CDR2 (germline): KGHSH, LQKENI. CDR3 in DNA: TGTGCCAGCTCACCGTCGCCGGGTAACGAGCAGTACTTC. It specifies CASSPSPGNEQYF.

This chain connects TRBV9 to TRBJ2-1, with D possibly being TRBD2 (5 bases). The length of the CDR3 is 16 residues. CDR1 and CDR2 from the germline V gene are SGDLS and YYNGEE. Between the trimmed V and J ends, which lost 0 bases and 2 bases, there was a span of 12 bases. The CDR3 DNA follows: TGTGCCAGCAGCGTAGGGCCGGGATTCCCCTACAATGAGCAGTTCTTC. Its protein is CASSVGPGFPYNEQFF.

The genes are TRBV5-1 and TRBJ2-1, with TRBD2 matching over 13 bases. The germline V gene encodes CDR1 SGHRS and CDR2 YFSETQ. The CDR3 is 16 residues long. V lost 4 bases and J lost 8; bases outside the gene matches: 9. CDR3 amino acids: CASSHRLAGGYDEQFF. The CDR3 nucleotides read TGCGCCAGCAGCCACCGACTAGCGGGAGGTTACGATGAGCAGTTCTTC.

This chain uses TRBV29-1 with TRBJ2-5; the D gene is possibly TRBD2 (6 bases). The ends were cut back, 7 bases at V and 5 bases at J, with 11 bases in the middle. This CDR3 contains 11 residues. Germline CDR1 reads SQVTM; CDR2 reads ANQGSEA. Here the CDR3 DNA reads TGCAGCGCCGAGGCGGGGGAGACCCAGTACTTC. This codes for CSAEAGETQYF.

V is TRBV4-1 and J is TRBJ1-1; tentative D call: TRBD1 (6 bases). Looked up from germline, CDR1 is MGHRA and CDR2 is YSYEKL. CDR3 length: 12 residues. Trimming took off 2 bases at V and 9 bases at J, with 10 bases between the two ends. CDR3 residues: CASSQSDRQAFF. CDR3 DNA: TGCGCCAGCAGCCAAAGTGACAGGCAAGCTTTCTTT.

The chain employs TRBV6-5 and TRBJ2-7; D is ambiguous. The CDR3 runs to 16 residues. V lost 0 bases and J lost 0, with 12 bases in between. Germline values: CDR1 MNHEY, CDR2 SVGAGI. CDR3 sequence (DNA): TGTGCCAGCAGTTACTCGAGACAACAACCCTCCTACGAGCAGTACTTC. Amino acid sequence: CASSYSRQQPSYEQYF.

The chain combines TRBV28 with TRBJ1-5, with 11 bases fitting TRBD1. V lost 5 bases to trimming and J lost 5 bases; unmatched junction nucleotides: 14. The CDR3 covers 18 residues. Germline loops: CDR1 MDHEN, CDR2 SYDVKM. CDR3 protein: CASSGQGAIIQGYQPQHF. The CDR3 nucleotides read TGTGCCAGCAGTGGACAGGGGGCTATAATCCAGGGGTATCAGCCCCAGCATTTT.

The CDR3 DNA reads TGTGCCAGCAGCCGAGACAGGGGGGACGGGACCCAGTACTTC. It specifies CASSRDRGDGTQYF. V gene TRBV14 combines with J gene TRBJ2-5, with TRBD1 identical over 9 bases. This CDR3 has 14 amino acids. CDR1 SGHDN and CDR2 FVKESK come from the germline V gene. The V gene end was trimmed by 4 bases and the J gene end by 7 bases; junction bases not matched to a gene: 7.

The chain joins TRBV7-9 to TRBJ2-3; D possibly corresponds to TRBD2 (6 bases). V was trimmed by 3 bases and J by 4 bases, leaving 8 bases between them. Germline CDR1 and CDR2: SEHNR and FQNEAQ (reference sequence). The CDR3 extends over 13 amino acids. The chain's CDR3 is CASSFSGPDTQYF. CDR3 coding DNA: TGTGCCAGCAGCTTTAGCGGCCCAGATACGCAGTATTTT.

The V call is TRBV28, the J call TRBJ1-3; 7 nucleotides line up with TRBD1. From germline, CDR1 is MDHEN and CDR2 SYDVKM. V shed 10 bases and J 4 bases; nucleotides not matched to a gene: 4. This CDR3 has 12 residues. The CDR3 DNA reads TGTGCCACTCAGGGGGAAGGAAACACCATATATTTT. Its protein product is CATQGEGNTIYF.

This sequence joins TRBV19 and TRBJ1-3, with a tentative D call TRBD1 (6 bases). Between the trimmed V and J ends, which lost 8 bases and 0 bases, there was a span of 14 bases. This CDR3 is 15 amino acids long. The V gene's germline CDR1 is LNHDA and CDR2 SQIVND (reference sequence). The CDR3 loop is CASSGHLDSGNTIYF. CDR3 DNA sequence: TGTGCCAGTTCGGGACACTTAGACTCTGGAAACACCATATATTTT.

The V gene is TRBV6-5, the J gene TRBJ2-1, with 7 bases that match TRBD1. Germline V gene sequence: CDR1 MNHEY, CDR2 SVGAGI. V lost 2 bases, J lost 10 bases, and 5 bases stayed unmatched. This CDR3 has 13 residues. The CDR3 DNA reads TGTGCCAGCAGTTACAGGGGGCCGGGCGAGCAGTTCTTC. This sequence encodes CASSYRGPGEQFF.

The chain joins TRBV7-2 to TRBJ2-3; D unclear. V lost 2 bases, J lost 2 bases, and 8 bases lay in between. The CDR3 extends over 14 amino acids. The germline gives CDR1 SGHTA, CDR2 FQGNSA. The CDR3 here is CASSLRSATDTQYF. CDR3 DNA: TGTGCCAGCAGCTTACGTAGTGCCACAGATACGCAGTATTTT.

This clone appeared a few times. The V call is TRBV5-1, the J call TRBJ1-3; D not certain. The CDR3 runs 19 residues. The V end was cut by 0 bases, the J end by 0 bases, with 19 bases between. The germline gives CDR1 SGHRS, CDR2 YFSETQ. The CDR3 coding sequence is TGCGCCAGCAGCTTGGCCGGGAGCAGAACAGCAAACTCTGGAAACACCATATATTTT. Amino acid sequence: CASSLAGSRTANSGNTIYF.

The CDR3: CASSPFGGSQETQYF. The CDR3 nucleotides are TGTGCCAGCAGTCCCTTTGGCGGGAGCCAAGAGACCCAGTACTTC. The chain links TRBV6-5 to TRBJ2-5; 7 nucleotides match TRBD2. Germline values: CDR1 MNHEY, CDR2 SVGAGI. CDR3 length equals 15 residues. V trimming: 5 bases; J trimming: 1 base; junction bases outside the gene matches: 7.

This clone was counted a few times. This chain connects TRBV6-6 to TRBJ1-5; TRBD1 matches 10 bases. The CDR3 consists of 14 residues. In germline, CDR1 is MNHNY, CDR2 SVGAGI (reference sequence). V was clipped by 6 bases and J by 13 bases; unmatched bases: 12. CDR3 in amino acids: CASRLPRQGAPQHF. The CDR3 region has the DNA TGTGCCAGCAGACTCCCGCGACAGGGGGCGCCTCAGCATTTT.

J is TRBJ2-7 and V is TRBV11-2, with 8 positions matching TRBD2. This CDR3 contains 15 residues. The trim removed 0 bases at V and 6 bases at J, leaving 7 bases unmatched. CDR1 and CDR2 from the germline V gene are SGHAT and FQNNGV. This CDR3 reads CASSLEHGRAIEQYF. The CDR3 region has the DNA TGTGCCAGCAGCTTAGAACACGGGAGGGCCATCGAGCAGTACTTC.

This clone was seen only once. This chain uses TRBV11-2 with TRBJ2-7, with D perhaps matching TRBD1 (5 bases). Germline loops: CDR1 SGHAT, CDR2 FQNNGV. The CDR3 sequence is 12 residues long. Deletions cut 1 base from V and 6 bases from J, with 7 bases between. The chain's CDR3 is CASSLAGSEQYF. The CDR3 nucleotides are TGTGCCAGCAGCTTAGCAGGGTCCGAGCAGTACTTC. The full variable domain, completed using reference TRBV11-2 and TRBJ2-7, is EAGVAQSPRYKIIEKRQSVAFWCNPISGHATLYWYQQILGQGPKLLIQFQNNGVVDDSQLPKDRFSAERLKGVDSTLKIQPAKLEDSAVYLCASSLAGSEQYFGPGTRLTVT.

The V gene is TRBV30, the J gene TRBJ1-2; unclear D gene. The germline CDR1 and CDR2 sequences are GTSNPN and SVGIG (reference sequence). V dropped 3 bases and J dropped 3 bases, with 14 bases sitting between them. This CDR3 is 14 amino acids long. The DNA of the CDR3 is TGTGCCTGGAGCATCCGGCGGGGAGACTATGGCTACACCTTC. The encoded protein is CAWSIRRGDYGYTF.

This chain joins TRBV4-1 and TRBJ1-2, with 8 bases fitting TRBD1. With V trimmed by 1 base and J by 4 bases, 8 bases remained unmatched. This CDR3 comprises 16 residues. Germline loops: CDR1 MGHRA, CDR2 YSYEKL. CDR3 sequence (DNA): TGCGCCAGCAGCCAAGGAGTATTCACAGGGGGCTATGGCTACACCTTC. This codes for CASSQGVFTGGYGYTF.

This chain links TRBV5-1 with TRBJ2-3; 13 bases agree with TRBD2. The length of the CDR3 is 18 residues. After removal of 4 bases from V and 0 bases from J, the junction contained 8 bases not matched to a gene. Germline loops: CDR1 SGHRS, CDR2 YFSETQ. CDR3 in amino acids: CASSTLTSGRTSTDTQYF. CDR3 DNA sequence: TGCGCCAGCAGCACCCTGACTAGCGGGAGGACTAGCACAGATACGCAGTATTTT. Full variable domain (missing parts from reference TRBV5-1 and TRBJ2-3): KAGVTQTPRYLIKTRGQQVTLSCSPISGHRSVSWYQQTPGQGLQFLFEYFSETQRNKGNFPGRFSGRQFSNSRSEMNVSTLELGDSALYLCASSTLTSGRTSTDTQYFGPGTRLTVL.

The genes are TRBV9 and TRBJ1-1; no clear D. Trimming cost V 0 bases and J 5 bases, with 11 bases left between them. Per the germline V gene, CDR1 is SGDLS and CDR2 is YYNGEE. The CDR3 runs 14 residues. CDR3 DNA: TGTGCCAGCAGCGTAGGCGAGGGAAGGACTGAAGCTTTCTTT. This gives the protein CASSVGEGRTEAFF.

This chain uses TRBV5-4 with TRBJ1-2; D might be TRBD1 (6 bases). The germline gives CDR1 SGHNT, CDR2 YYREEE (reference sequence). Trimming shortened V by 4 bases and J by 2 bases, and 12 bases separated the two germline ends. CDR3 length equals 14 residues. CDR3 nucleotide sequence: TGTGCCAGCAGCCGGGACACCTACAACTATGGCTACACCTTC. It codes for CASSRDTYNYGYTF.

The J gene is TRBJ2-1, the V gene TRBV9, with TRBD2 as a possible D gene (6 bases). The germline V gene encodes CDR1 SGDLS and CDR2 YYNGEE. V lost 4 bases, J lost 9 bases, and 20 bases lay in between. The CDR3 runs 15 residues. The chain's CDR3 is CASSSGGAPGGEQFF. DNA of the CDR3: TGTGCCAGCAGCTCCGGAGGGGCTCCCGGAGGTGAGCAGTTCTTC.

V and J are TRBV5-1 and TRBJ2-7; TRBD1 matches 8 bases. Germline V gene sequence: CDR1 SGHRS, CDR2 YFSETQ. V trimming: 1 base; J trimming: 3 bases; junction bases outside the gene matches: 6. The CDR3 extends over 15 amino acids. CDR3 nucleotides: TGCGCCAGCAGCTTGTACGGACAGGGTGGCTACGAGCAGTACTTC. Translation gives CASSLYGQGGYEQYF.

The V gene is TRBV7-9, the J gene TRBJ1-5, with no clear D. The CDR3 totals 13 residues. Trimming left V 0 bases short and J 10 bases short, with 10 bases between. Germline values: CDR1 SEHNR, CDR2 FQNEAQ (reference sequence). The CDR3 here is CASSLALGVPQHF. CDR3 DNA sequence: TGTGCCAGCAGCTTAGCTTTGGGAGTTCCCCAGCATTTT.

This clone was seen only once. The V gene is TRBV6-4, the J gene TRBJ1-2, with 7 bases that match TRBD1. CDR1 MRHNA and CDR2 SNTAGT come from the germline V gene. This CDR3 region has 14 residues. The V gene end was trimmed by 6 bases and the J gene end by 8 bases; junction bases not matched to a gene: 12. The CDR3 reads CASSPGQANAGYTF. CDR3 nucleotide sequence: TGTGCCAGCAGCCCCGGACAGGCAAATGCGGGCTACACCTTC.

This chain joins TRBV27 and TRBJ1-4, with a possible D match to TRBD1 (5 bases). Per the germline V gene, CDR1 is MNHEY and CDR2 is SMNVEV (reference sequence). V was clipped by 2 bases and J by 13 bases, with 14 bases between them. The CDR3 spans 13 residues. In nucleotides, the CDR3 is TGTGCCAGCAGTTTAGTCCTTGGGGGGGTACTGTTTTTT. This gives the protein CASSLVLGGVLFF. Drawing the rest from reference TRBV27 and TRBJ1-4, the complete variable domain is EAQVTQNPRYLITVTGKKLTVTCSQNMNHEYMSWYRQDPGLGLRQIYYSMNVEVTDKGDVPEGYKVSRKEKRNFPLILESPSPNQTSLYFCASSLVLGGVLFFGSGTQLSVL.

This clone has only one observation. The chain uses TRBV30 and TRBJ1-3; D unclear. Germline V gene sequence: CDR1 GTSNPN, CDR2 SVGIG (reference sequence). With 2 bases removed from V and 4 bases from J, the gap between germline ends came to 12 bases. This CDR3 has 14 residues. The CDR3 nucleotides read TGTGCCTGGAGTCATGGCGGCGGCGGAAACACCATATATTTT. The encoded protein is CAWSHGGGGNTIYF.